This entry is about one T cell receptor beta chain. This clonotype occurred many times. Its antigen target is currently unknown. No quality values exist for individual bases; no much larger clone is one base distant. CDR1 SGHTA and CDR2 FQGTGA were looked up in the germline V gene. From its cysteine to its phenylalanine, the CDR3 spans 13 amino acids. The entry retains the CDR3 DNA only, 39 bases that are in frame from base 1. The trim is 6 bases for V and 5 bases for J, with a gap of 11 bases between the germline ends. This sample is part of a study of blood T cells in healthy people across ages (dated by TCRdb to 2015 to 2017). For context, the study as a whole: In model experiments, roughly one uniquely barcoded TCR beta cDNA molecule per two T cells was captured by template switching. The donors were divided into four age groups: young (average approximately 16 years), middle-aged (approximately 39), aged (62) and long-lived (about 80). The study measured age-related changes in TCR beta repertoire diversity using deep sequencing normalized with unique cDNA molecular identifiers. Donors of different ages were randomly distributed across sequencing lanes to avoid experimental bias. The study analyzed two additional independent replicas of 1 million unique cDNA reads from the same blood draw for two donors, one aged 18 to 29 and one aged 80 or older. The investigation overall reported the following: Conclusive comparison of naive and antigen-experienced compartments was prevented by the profiling of bulk unsorted PBMCs. Observed TCR beta diversity per million T cells fell roughly linearly with age, and a significant reduction was already apparent by age around 36. The percentage of naive T cells measured by flow cytometry correlated strongly with observed TCR beta diversity. The CMV infection status of donors was not known, potentially confounding age-related changes in expanded clonotypes. Total diversity estimates from one million sequenced T cells were considered lower bounds and underestimates. The long-lived group showed more naive CD4+ T cells, fewer expanded clones and increased TCR diversity than the aged group, suggesting age selection.

Libraries came from 5' RACE. The instrument given in TCRdb is Illumina HiSeq 2500. A second PCR of roughly 7 to 11 cycles was performed with a sample-barcoded 5' primer and a J-beta primer mix. A template-switch 5' adaptor carrying 12 random nucleotides introduced a unique molecular identifier onto each TCR beta cDNA molecule. Each sample yielded at least 2.5 million CDR3-containing paired-end reads. The Mint cDNA synthesis kit, primed by a TRBC-specific oligonucleotide, was used to synthesize first-strand cDNA from all RNA. All cDNA was treated with uracil-DNA glycosylase and then went through a first 18-cycle PCR with the universal primers M1SS and BC2_uni_R. As for the authors' bioinformatics: Normalization of each sample was performed by random selection of 1 million high-quality reads, each carrying a distinct molecular identifier. Reads with shared molecular identifiers were discarded instead of being binned into consensus sequences. MiTCR, run with a Q25 quality threshold and the strictest error-elimination algorithm, handled CDR3 identification, clonotype clustering and error correction. A nonparametric unseen species model using Euler transformation provided a lower-bound estimate of total TCR beta diversity. The public reads were run again by TCRdb, first through fastp at Q25 and then through MiXCR, and only productive beta chains were kept. CDR3 protein sequences are deduplicated, and each keeps its most common genes and DNA. TCRdb, not the authors, supplied the V and J calls. The sample profile shows hundreds of thousands of distinct CDR3 sequences; about 51% of them were found once. About 13% of the sample rests with the top ten.

Systemically healthy Caucasian individuals from Russia, roughly 40 in total and aged roughly 6 to 100 years, were included as donors. Ten milliliters of peripheral blood were drawn from each donor into EDTA-treated Vacutainer tubes. Ficoll-Paque density-gradient centrifugation was used to isolate PBMCs, with at least 7 million obtained per sample. Trizol reagent was used to extract total RNA from the PBMCs, yielding at least 6 micrograms per sample. The percentages of naive CD45RAhigh/CD27high T cells were determined by flow cytometry on a PBMC aliquot from every donor. Sequencing was done on a sample of blood. The TCR sequence derives from an elderly woman in good health. Here the chain combines TRBV7-3 and TRBJ2-1; the D gene remains uncertain. The nucleotides read TGTGCCAGCAGTCCCAGGCGGCACAATGAGCAGTTCTTC. This encodes CASSPRRHNEQFF.